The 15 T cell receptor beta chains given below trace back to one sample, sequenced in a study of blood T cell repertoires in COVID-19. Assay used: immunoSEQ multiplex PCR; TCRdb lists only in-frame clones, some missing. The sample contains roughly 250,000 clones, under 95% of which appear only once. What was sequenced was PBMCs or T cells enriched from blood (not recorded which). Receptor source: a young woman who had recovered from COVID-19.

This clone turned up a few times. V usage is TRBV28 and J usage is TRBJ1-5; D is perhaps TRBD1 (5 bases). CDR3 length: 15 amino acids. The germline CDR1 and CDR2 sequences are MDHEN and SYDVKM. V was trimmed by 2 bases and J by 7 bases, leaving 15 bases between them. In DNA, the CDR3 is TGTGCCAGCAGTTTAGCGGCGAGGCGGGGGCAGCCCCAGCATTTT. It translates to CASSLAARRGQPQHF.

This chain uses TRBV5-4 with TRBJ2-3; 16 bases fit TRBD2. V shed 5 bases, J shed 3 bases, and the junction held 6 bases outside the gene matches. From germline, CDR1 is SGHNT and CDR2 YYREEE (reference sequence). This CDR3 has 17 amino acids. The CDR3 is CASRSGTSGRDTDTQYF. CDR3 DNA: TGTGCCAGCAGGTCCGGGACTAGCGGGAGGGATACAGATACGCAGTATTTT.

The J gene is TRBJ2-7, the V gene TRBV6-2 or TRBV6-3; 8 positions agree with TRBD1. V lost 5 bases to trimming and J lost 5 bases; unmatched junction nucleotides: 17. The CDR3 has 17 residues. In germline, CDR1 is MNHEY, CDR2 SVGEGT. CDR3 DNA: TGTGCCAGCAGTCCACTCGAGGCCCGGACAGGGTCCCACGAGCAGTACTTC. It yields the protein CASSPLEARTGSHEQYF.

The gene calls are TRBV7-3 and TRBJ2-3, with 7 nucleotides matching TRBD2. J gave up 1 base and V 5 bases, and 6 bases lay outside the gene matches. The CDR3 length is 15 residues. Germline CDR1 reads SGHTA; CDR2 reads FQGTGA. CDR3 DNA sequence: TGTGCCAGCAGCCCAGGTGGGGGGGGCACAGATACGCAGTATTTT. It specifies CASSPGGGGTDTQYF.

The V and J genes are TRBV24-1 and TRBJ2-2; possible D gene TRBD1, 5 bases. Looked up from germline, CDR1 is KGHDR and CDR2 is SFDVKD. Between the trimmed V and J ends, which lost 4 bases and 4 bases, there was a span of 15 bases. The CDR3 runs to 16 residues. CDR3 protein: CATSDARAGITGELFF. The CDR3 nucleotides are TGTGCCACCAGTGACGCAAGAGCAGGGATCACCGGGGAGCTGTTTTTT.

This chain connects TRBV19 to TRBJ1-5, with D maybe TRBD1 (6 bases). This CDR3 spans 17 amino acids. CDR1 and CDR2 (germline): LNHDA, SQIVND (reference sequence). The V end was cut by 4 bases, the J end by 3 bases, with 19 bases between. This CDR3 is CASSTPTTGLINQPQHF. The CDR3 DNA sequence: TGTGCCAGTAGTACCCCAACGACAGGTCTCATCAATCAGCCCCAGCATTTT. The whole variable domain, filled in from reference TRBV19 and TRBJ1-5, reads DGGITQSPKYLFRKEGQNVTLSCEQNLNHDAMYWYRQDPGQGLRLIYYSQIVNDFQKGDIAEGYSVSREKKESFPLTVTSAQKNPTAFYLCASSTPTTGLINQPQHFGDGTRLSIL.

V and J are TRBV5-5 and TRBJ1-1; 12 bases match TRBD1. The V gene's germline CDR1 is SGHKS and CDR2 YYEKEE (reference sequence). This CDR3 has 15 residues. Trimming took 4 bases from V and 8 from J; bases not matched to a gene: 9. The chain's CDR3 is CASSHRDRGLMEAFF. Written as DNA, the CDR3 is TGTGCCAGCAGCCACCGGGACAGGGGGCTGATGGAAGCTTTCTTT.

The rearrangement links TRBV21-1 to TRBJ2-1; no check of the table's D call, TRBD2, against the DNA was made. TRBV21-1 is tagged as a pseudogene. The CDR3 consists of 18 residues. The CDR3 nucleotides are TGTGCCAGCAGCCCTCGGGGGGCGAATCCCCCGCCTAACAATGAGCAGTTCTTC. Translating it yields CASSPRGANPPPNNEQFF.

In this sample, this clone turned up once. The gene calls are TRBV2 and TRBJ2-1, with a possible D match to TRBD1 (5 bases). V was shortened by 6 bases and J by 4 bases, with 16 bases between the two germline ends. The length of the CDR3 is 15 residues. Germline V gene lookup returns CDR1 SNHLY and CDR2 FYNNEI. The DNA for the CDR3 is TGTGCCAGCAGGGCCAGGGTGTTGACATACAATGAGCAGTTCTTC. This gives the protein CASRARVLTYNEQFF.

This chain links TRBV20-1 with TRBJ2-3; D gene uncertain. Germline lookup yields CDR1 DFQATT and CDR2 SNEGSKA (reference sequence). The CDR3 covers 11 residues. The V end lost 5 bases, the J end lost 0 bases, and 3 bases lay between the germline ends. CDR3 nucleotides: TGCAGTGCTCCTAGCACAGATACGCAGTATTTT. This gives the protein CSAPSTDTQYF.

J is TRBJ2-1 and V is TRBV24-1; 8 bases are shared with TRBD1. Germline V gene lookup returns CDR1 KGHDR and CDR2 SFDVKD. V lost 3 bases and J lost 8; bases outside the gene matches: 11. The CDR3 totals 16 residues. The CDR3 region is CATSDIRQGSLYEQFF. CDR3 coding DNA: TGTGCCACCAGTGATATCCGACAGGGGTCCCTCTATGAGCAGTTCTTC.

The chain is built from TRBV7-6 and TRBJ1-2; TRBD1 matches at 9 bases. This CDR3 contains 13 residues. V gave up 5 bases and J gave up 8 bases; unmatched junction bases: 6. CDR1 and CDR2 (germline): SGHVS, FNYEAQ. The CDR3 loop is CASSGTGGFGYTF. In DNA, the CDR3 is TGTGCCAGCAGCGGAACAGGGGGCTTCGGCTACACCTTC. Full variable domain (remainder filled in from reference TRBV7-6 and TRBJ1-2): GAGVSQSPRYKVTKRGQDVALRCDPISGHVSLYWYRQALGQGPEFLTYFNYEAQQDKSGLPNDRFSAERPEGSISTLTIQRTEQRDSAMYRCASSGTGGFGYTFGSGTRLTVV.

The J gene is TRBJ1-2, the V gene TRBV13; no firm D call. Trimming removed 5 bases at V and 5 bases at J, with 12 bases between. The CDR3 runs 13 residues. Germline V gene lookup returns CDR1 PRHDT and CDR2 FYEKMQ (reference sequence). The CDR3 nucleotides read TGTGCCAGCAGCGAGGTCCTCCTATATGGCTACACCTTC. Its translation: CASSEVLLYGYTF.

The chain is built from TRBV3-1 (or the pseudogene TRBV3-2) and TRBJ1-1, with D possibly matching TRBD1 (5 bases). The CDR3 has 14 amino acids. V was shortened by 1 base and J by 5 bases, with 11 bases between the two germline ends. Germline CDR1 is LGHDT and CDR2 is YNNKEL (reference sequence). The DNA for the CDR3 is TGTGCCAGCAGCCAAGGAAGGGGCTGGACTGAAGCTTTCTTT. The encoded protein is CASSQGRGWTEAFF.

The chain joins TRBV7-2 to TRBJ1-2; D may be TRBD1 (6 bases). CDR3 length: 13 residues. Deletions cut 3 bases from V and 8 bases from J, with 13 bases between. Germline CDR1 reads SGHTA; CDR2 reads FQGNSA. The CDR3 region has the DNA TGTGCCAGCAGCTTGGTGACAGGTTCCGGCTACACCTTC. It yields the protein CASSLVTGSGYTF. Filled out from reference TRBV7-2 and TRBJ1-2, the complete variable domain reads GAGVSQSPSNKVTEKGKDVELRCDPISGHTALYWYRQSLGQGLEFLIYFQGNSAPDKSGLPSDRFSAERTGGSVSTLTIQRTQQEDSAVYLCASSLVTGSGYTFGSGTRLTVV.